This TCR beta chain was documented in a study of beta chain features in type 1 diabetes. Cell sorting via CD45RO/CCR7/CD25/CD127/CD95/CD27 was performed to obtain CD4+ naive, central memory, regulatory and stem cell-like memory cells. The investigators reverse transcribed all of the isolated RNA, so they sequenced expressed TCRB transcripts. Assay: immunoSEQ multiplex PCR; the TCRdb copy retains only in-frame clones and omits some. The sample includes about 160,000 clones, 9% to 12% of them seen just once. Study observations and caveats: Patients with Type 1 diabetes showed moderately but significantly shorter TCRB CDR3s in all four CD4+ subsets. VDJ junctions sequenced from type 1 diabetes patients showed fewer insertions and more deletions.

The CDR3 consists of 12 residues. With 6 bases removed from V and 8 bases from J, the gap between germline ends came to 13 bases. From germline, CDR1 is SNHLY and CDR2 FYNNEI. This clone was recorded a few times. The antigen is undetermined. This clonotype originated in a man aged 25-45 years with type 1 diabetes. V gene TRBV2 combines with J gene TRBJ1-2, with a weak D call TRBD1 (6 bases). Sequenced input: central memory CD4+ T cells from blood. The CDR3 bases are TGTGCCAGCAGGACGACAGGCCAGGGCTACACCTTC. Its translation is CASRTTGQGYTF.